This T cell receptor (beta chain) was documented in a study of T cell clusters in autoimmune cytopenias. Study outcomes and limitations: A dominant lymphoma-associated repertoire apparently masked the cluster-lack signature in secondary cytopenia versus chronic lymphocytic leukemia.

Germline V CDR1 and CDR2: GTSNPN, SVGIG (reference sequence). The CDR3 is made up of 14 amino acids. TRB was amplified by touch-down multiplex PCR, primer pools A and B combined. Reprocessing the multiplex PCR reads, TCRdb reports a single entry for every CDR3 protein and omits DNA. In total, the table holds over 5,500 distinct CDR3 sequences. Turning to this clonotype: The antigen is not known.

TRB was amplified from approximately 230 ng of peripheral blood genomic DNA per sample. This sample also belongs to another study, concerning T cell repertoires in aging, cancer and after chemotherapy. From that paper: Healthy donor repertoires were recorded over several months to years and showed clear clonal overlap. The full dataset contained about 10 million TCR reads. Across the chemotherapy interval, each cancer cohort showed higher median generation probability, suggesting thymic rebound.

Sequencing used peripheral blood. J is TRBJ2-5 and V is TRBV30; the TCRdb call, TRBD2, lacks DNA for checking. The TCR comes from a human donor in good health. CDR3 sequence reads: CAWRGGTSGRTQYF.